This passage covers 21 T cell receptor beta chains from one sample sequenced in a study of shared T cell receptors in the human thymus. The table came from immunoSEQ multiplex PCR; TCRdb's copy has only in-frame clones and leaves some out. This sample carries approximately 400,000 clones, roughly 94% of them seen once, and the ten largest clones take about 0.02%. Material: thymocytes. These receptors originate from a human donor.

The rearrangement links TRBV2 to TRBJ2-7; D might be TRBD2 (6 bases). CDR1 SNHLY and CDR2 FYNNEI come from the germline V gene. This CDR3 spans 15 amino acids. V gave up 6 bases and J gave up 4 bases, with 19 bases separating them. CDR3 residues: CASSRRDESGYEQYF. CDR3 nucleotides: TGTGCCAGCAGCCGTAGGGACGAAAGCGGGTACGAGCAGTACTTC.

This clone was recorded once. The chain links TRBV6-4 to TRBJ2-1; no reliable D call. V dropped 0 bases and J dropped 2 bases, with 20 bases sitting between them. The germline gives CDR1 MRHNA, CDR2 SNTAGT. This CDR3 is 19 amino acids long. In DNA, the CDR3 is TGTGCCAGCAGTGACTCGAGGCGCACTCCGCTCTCAACCTACAATGAGCAGTTCTTC. Its translation: CASSDSRRTPLSTYNEQFF.

The chain carries TRBV15 and TRBJ2-7, with no clear D. Trimming removed 1 base from V and 6 bases from J, with 10 bases in between. The CDR3 has 13 amino acids. In germline, CDR1 is LNHNV, CDR2 YYDKDF (reference sequence). DNA of the CDR3: TGTGCCACCAGCAGAGTCGGCAGTGGCGAGCAGTACTTC. Translated: CATSRVGSGEQYF.

CDR3 loop: CASSVGIAGEGDTQYF. Written as DNA, the CDR3 is TGTGCCAGCAGCGTAGGGATAGCGGGAGAGGGGGATACGCAGTATTTT. The rearrangement links TRBV9 to TRBJ2-3, with 9 nucleotides matching TRBD2. CDR3 length: 16 amino acids. V was pared by 0 bases and J by 6 bases, with 8 bases of the junction left unmatched. Germline V CDR1 and CDR2: SGDLS, YYNGEE.

This clone showed up just once. In DNA form, the CDR3 reads TGTGCCAGCAGTTACTCGAAAGCTTATGAGCAGTTCTTC. Translated: CASSYSKAYEQFF. The chain is built from TRBV6-5 and TRBJ2-1; D not resolved. V lost 0 bases and J lost 8, with 8 bases in between. Germline V gene data show CDR1 as MNHEY and CDR2 as SVGAGI. The CDR3 is 13 amino acids.

The rearrangement links TRBV18 to TRBJ1-2; a possible D gene is TRBD1 (6 bases). Trimming removed 3 bases from V and 4 bases from J, with 12 bases in between. CDR3 length equals 14 residues. Germline lookup yields CDR1 KGHSH and CDR2 LQKENI. The DNA of the CDR3 is TGTGCCAGCTCACCGGGGGGGCGCGGCTATGGCTACACCTTC. It encodes CASSPGGRGYGYTF.

This clone was seen a single time. V usage is TRBV5-6 and J usage is TRBJ2-5; TRBD2 agrees at 7 bases. Germline CDR1 SGHDT, CDR2 YYEEEE. The CDR3 runs 14 residues. The ends lost 5 bases at V and 8 bases at J; junction bases unmatched: 12. CDR3 in DNA: TGTGCCAGCAGTTGTAGGGGAGGGCCGGGAACCCAGTACTTC. This translates into CASSCRGGPGTQYF.

The genes are TRBV9 and TRBJ2-7, with TRBD1 identical over 8 bases. The CDR3 contains 16 residues. CDR1 is SGDLS and CDR2 is YYNGEE in the germline V gene. With 4 bases clipped from V and 6 bases from J, the junction kept 15 bases outside the gene matches. CDR3 sequence: CASSPQGGTGSGEQYF. DNA for the CDR3: TGTGCCAGCAGCCCCCAAGGTGGGACAGGTTCGGGCGAGCAGTACTTC.

The J gene is TRBJ2-5, the V gene TRBV7-2; D is undetermined. The CDR3 runs 16 residues. Germline V gene sequence: CDR1 SGHTA, CDR2 FQGNSA. The V end lost 6 bases, the J end lost 5 bases, and 22 bases lay between the germline ends. The CDR3 DNA sequence: TGTGCCAGCAGGCCCCCCATCGGCCGGTCGACGGAGACCCAGTACTTC. This gives the protein CASRPPIGRSTETQYF.

This chain joins TRBV11-2 and TRBJ2-1; D remains ambiguous. The CDR3 covers 13 residues. Germline loops: CDR1 SGHAT, CDR2 FQNNGV. V lost 5 bases to trimming and J lost 1 base, with 6 bases between them. The CDR3 reads CASSLRSYNEQFF. CDR3 bases: TGTGCCAGCAGCCTAAGGTCCTACAATGAGCAGTTCTTC.

The genes are TRBV10-3 and TRBJ1-3, with TRBD1 matching 9 bases. CDR1 and CDR2 (germline): ENHRY, SYGVKD. J was trimmed by 0 bases and V by 5 bases; bases with no gene match: 5. This CDR3 has 16 amino acids. The CDR3 DNA reads as TGTGCCATCAGTTACCGGGACAGGGTCTCTGGAAACACCATATATTTT. This translates into CAISYRDRVSGNTIYF.

This chain uses TRBV6-9 with TRBJ2-7; D unclear. The ends were cut back, 5 bases at V and 3 bases at J, with 5 bases in the middle. CDR1 MNHGY and CDR2 SVAAGI come from the germline V gene. CDR3 length equals 11 residues. The CDR3 DNA is TGTGCCAGCAGTGAAATCTACGAGCAGTACTTC. Translating it yields CASSEIYEQYF.

The CDR3 sequence: CASSPRTVNQPQHF. CDR3 nucleotide sequence: TGTGCCAGCAGTCCGCGGACAGTCAATCAGCCCCAGCATTTT. J is TRBJ1-5 and V is TRBV27, with D perhaps TRBD1 (6 bases). V was shortened by 5 bases and J by 3 bases, with 11 bases between the two germline ends. There are 14 residues in the CDR3. Germline CDR1 is MNHEY and CDR2 is SMNVEV (reference sequence).

This chain uses TRBV15 with TRBJ2-3; TRBD1 matches 11 bases. The CDR3 contains 18 residues. Germline CDR1 is LNHNV and CDR2 is YYDKDF (reference sequence). J gave up 2 bases and V 0 bases, and 7 bases lay outside the gene matches. CDR3 sequence (DNA): TGTGCCACCAGCAGAGATCTGCGGGACAGGGGGTTCACAGATACGCAGTATTTT. This sequence encodes CATSRDLRDRGFTDTQYF.

The V and J genes are TRBV18 and TRBJ1-1, with TRBD1 identical over 7 bases. J gave up 2 bases and V 2 bases, and 5 bases lay outside the gene matches. This CDR3 spans 15 amino acids. Germline V gene data show CDR1 as KGHSH and CDR2 as LQKENI. The chain's CDR3 is CASSPKGTDNTEAFF. The CDR3, as DNA: TGTGCCAGCTCACCAAAAGGGACAGATAACACTGAAGCTTTCTTT. The full variable domain, rest sourced from reference TRBV18 and TRBJ1-1, is NAGVMQNPRHLVRRRGQEARLRCSPMKGHSHVYWYRQLPEEGLKFMVYLQKENIIDESGMPKERFSAEFPKEGPSILRIQQVVRGDSAAYFCASSPKGTDNTEAFFGQGTRLTVV.

The CDR3 DNA sequence: TGTGCCTGGAGTAAGTCAGGGCCCCTCCGCTCCTACGAGCAGTACTTC. This gives the protein CAWSKSGPLRSYEQYF. The genes are TRBV30 and TRBJ2-7; D perhaps matches TRBD1 (5 bases). Germline-derived CDR1 and CDR2 are GTSNPN and SVGIG (reference sequence). The CDR3 totals 16 residues. V was cut by 2 bases and J by 0 bases, with 17 bases left in between.

This sequence joins TRBV4-1 and TRBJ2-3; 10 nucleotides match TRBD1. The CDR3 spans 18 residues. Germline loops: CDR1 MGHRA, CDR2 YSYEKL. Trimming cost V 0 bases and J 6 bases; bases outside gene matches: 12. The CDR3 here is CASSQDTPVGQGTDTQYF. CDR3 DNA sequence: TGCGCCAGCAGCCAAGATACCCCGGTGGGACAGGGGACGGATACGCAGTATTTT.

This chain links TRBV28 with TRBJ2-7; 11 positions agree with TRBD2. The CDR3 totals 18 residues. The trim removed 6 bases at V and 5 bases at J, leaving 18 bases unmatched. From germline, CDR1 is MDHEN and CDR2 SYDVKM. The CDR3 is CASSLGDRALAGGHEQYF. CDR3 nucleotides: TGTGCCAGCAGCTTGGGCGACAGGGCTCTAGCGGGAGGCCACGAGCAGTACTTC.

The rearrangement uses TRBV7-6 and TRBJ2-1; TRBD2 agrees at 14 bases. The CDR3 contains 15 residues. Per the germline V gene, CDR1 is SGHVS and CDR2 is FNYEAQ. J gave up 9 bases and V 3 bases, and 4 bases lay outside the gene matches. CDR3: CASSLPTSGRVEQFF. The CDR3 nucleotides are TGTGCCAGCAGCTTGCCGACTAGCGGGAGGGTTGAGCAGTTCTTC. Full variable domain (outside the CDR3, taken from reference TRBV7-6 and TRBJ2-1): GAGVSQSPRYKVTKRGQDVALRCDPISGHVSLYWYRQALGQGPEFLTYFNYEAQQDKSGLPNDRFSAERPEGSISTLTIQRTEQRDSAMYRCASSLPTSGRVEQFFGPGTRLTVL.

The chain links TRBV27 to TRBJ2-6, with D unclear. CDR3 length: 18 residues. V was shortened by 5 bases and J by 0 bases, with 17 bases between the two germline ends. The V gene's germline CDR1 is MNHEY and CDR2 SMNVEV (reference sequence). CDR3 sequence reads: CASSPFPLSSSGANVLTF. The CDR3 DNA sequence: TGTGCCAGCAGTCCCTTCCCGCTCTCCTCCTCTGGGGCCAACGTCCTGACTTTC.

This sequence joins TRBV27 and TRBJ2-1; 14 bases match TRBD2. Trimming at V came to 5 bases and at J to 0 bases, leaving 12 bases not matched to a gene. Per germline, CDR1 MNHEY and CDR2 SMNVEV (reference sequence). The CDR3 is 20 residues long. The CDR3, as DNA: TGTGCCAGCAGTCCGCATGAGACTAGCGGGAGGGCAGACTCCTACAATGAGCAGTTCTTC. Translation gives CASSPHETSGRADSYNEQFF.